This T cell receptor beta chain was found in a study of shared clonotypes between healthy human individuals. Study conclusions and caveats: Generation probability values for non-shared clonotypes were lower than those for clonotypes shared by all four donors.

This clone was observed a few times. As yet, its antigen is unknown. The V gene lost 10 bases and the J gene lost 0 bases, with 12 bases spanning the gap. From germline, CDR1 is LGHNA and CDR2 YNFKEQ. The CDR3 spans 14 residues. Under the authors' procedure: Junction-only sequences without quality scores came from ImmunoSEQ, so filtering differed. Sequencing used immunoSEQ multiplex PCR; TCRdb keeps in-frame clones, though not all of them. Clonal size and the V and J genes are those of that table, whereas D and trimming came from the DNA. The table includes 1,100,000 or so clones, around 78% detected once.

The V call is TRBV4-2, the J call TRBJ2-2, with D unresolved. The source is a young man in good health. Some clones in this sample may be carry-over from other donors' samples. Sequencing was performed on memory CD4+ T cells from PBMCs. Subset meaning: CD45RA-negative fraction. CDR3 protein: CATKISPNTGELFF. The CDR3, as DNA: TGTGCCACCAAGATCAGTCCGAACACCGGGGAGCTGTTTTTT.